Below are 9 T cell receptor beta chains sequenced from a single sample in a study of cytomegalovirus exposure and HLA in healthy donors. In the PCR, 60 Vbeta and 13 Jbeta primers were used. TCRdb's copy holds only in-frame clones and misses some; the assay was immunoSEQ multiplex PCR. This table has around 140,000 clones, just under 85% appearing once. The material sequenced was PBMCs. Receptor source: a man in his thirties or forties in good health and CMV-seropositive.

CDR3 coding DNA: TGCGCCAGCGGCGACAGCAACACTGAAGCTTTCTTT. Its translation is CASGDSNTEAFF. The chain joins TRBV5-1 to TRBJ1-1, with D maybe TRBD1 (5 bases). This CDR3 comprises 12 residues. The V end was cut by 7 bases, the J end by 2 bases, with 9 bases between. Germline V gene sequence: CDR1 SGHRS, CDR2 YFSETQ.

The chain has TRBV29-1 and TRBJ2-1, with 10 bases identical to TRBD2. Trimming cost V 6 bases and J 5 bases; bases outside gene matches: 16. This CDR3 has 17 amino acids. CDR1 SQVTM and CDR2 ANQGSEA come from the germline V gene. The CDR3 is CSVKGVAGGSRNNEQFF. The CDR3 DNA sequence: TGCAGCGTGAAGGGGGTAGCGGGAGGATCCCGGAACAATGAGCAGTTCTTC.

A remark on this clone: The sample has other DNA sequences that encode this CDR3 too. This chain uses TRBV7-2 with TRBJ1-3; D gene ambiguous. This CDR3 is 14 amino acids long. The V end lost 2 bases, the J end lost 3 bases, and 8 bases lay between the germline ends. The germline gives CDR1 SGHTA, CDR2 FQGNSA. CDR3 DNA: TGTGCCAGCAGCTTACCGGGGATTGGAAACACCATATATTTT. This codes for CASSLPGIGNTIYF. The complete variable domain, with remaining parts taken from reference TRBV7-2 and TRBJ1-3, reads GAGVSQSPSNKVTEKGKDVELRCDPISGHTALYWYRQSLGQGLEFLIYFQGNSAPDKSGLPSDRFSAERTGGSVSTLTIQRTQQEDSAVYLCASSLPGIGNTIYFGEGSWLTVV.

A few counts support this clone. This rearrangement joins TRBV18 to TRBJ1-1; a possible D gene is TRBD1 (5 bases). V lost 2 bases and J lost 6, with 10 bases in between. CDR3 length: 13 amino acids. Per the germline V gene, CDR1 is KGHSH and CDR2 is LQKENI. The DNA of the CDR3 is TGTGCCAGCTCACCATCCAGGGATGCTGAAGCTTTCTTT. Translated: CASSPSRDAEAFF.

This sequence joins TRBV6-5 and TRBJ2-1; 12 nucleotides match TRBD2. The germline CDR1 and CDR2 sequences are MNHEY and SVGAGI. Trimming removed 5 bases from V and 10 bases from J; junction bases left unmatched: 6. The length of the CDR3 is 14 residues. The CDR3 nucleotides are TGTGCCAGCAGTCTAGCGGGAGGGCCATGGGAGCAGTTCTTC. It yields the protein CASSLAGGPWEQFF.

The V gene is TRBV4-2, the J gene TRBJ1-5; no clear D. Germline V CDR1 and CDR2: LGHNA, YNFKEQ. Trimming took off 2 bases at V and 3 bases at J, with 5 bases between the two ends. This CDR3 is built from 13 residues. The CDR3, as DNA: TGTGCCAGCAGCCAATTAGTCAATCAGCCCCAGCATTTT. Amino acids: CASSQLVNQPQHF.

The chain couples TRBV6-1 to TRBJ2-2; 8 bases align to TRBD1. CDR1 is MNHNS and CDR2 is SASEGT in the germline V gene. CDR3 length: 16 amino acids. J lost 4 bases, V lost 1 base, and 5 bases had no gene match. CDR3 loop: CASSEDPGQVTGELFF. Here the CDR3 DNA reads TGTGCCAGCAGTGAAGATCCGGGACAGGTCACCGGGGAGCTGTTTTTT.

The chain employs TRBV21-1 and TRBJ2-2; TRBD1, the table's D call, lacks a check against the DNA. TRBV21-1 constitutes a pseudogene. The CDR3 loop spans 15 amino acids. As DNA, the CDR3 is TGTGCCAGCAGCAAAGGCCAGGGGGACACCGGGGAGCTGTTTTTT. It codes for CASSKGQGDTGELFF.

The chain carries TRBV30 and TRBJ1-5; D unclear. Germline V gene lookup returns CDR1 GTSNPN and CDR2 SVGIG (reference sequence). The germline V and J ends were trimmed by 0 bases and 3 bases, with 6 bases remaining between them. CDR3 length: 13 amino acids. CDR3 coding DNA: TGTGCCTGGAGTGTGAGCCTCAATCAGCCCCAGCATTTT. Its translation: CAWSVSLNQPQHF.